The 17 T cell receptor beta chains below come from one sample, sequenced in a study of blood T cell repertoires in COVID-19. Repertoires were generated with immunoSEQ multiplex PCR, while TCRdb's copy carries only in-frame clones and drops some. Of some 200,000 clones in the sample, 90% to 95% were seen once. The sequencing input was peripheral blood. The receptors derive from a man aged 25 to 45 with COVID-19, enrolled during active disease.

The rearrangement joins TRBV11-2 to TRBJ2-1; TRBD1 matches at 9 bases. Germline values: CDR1 SGHAT, CDR2 FQNNGV. V shed 7 bases and J 5 bases; nucleotides not matched to a gene: 12. This CDR3 is built from 16 residues. The CDR3 protein is CASTVRTGVRNNEQFF. The CDR3 bases are TGTGCCAGCACTGTTAGGACAGGGGTAAGAAACAATGAGCAGTTCTTC.

The chain joins TRBV2 to TRBJ1-1, with TRBD1 matching 7 bases. Germline V lookup: CDR1 SNHLY, CDR2 FYNNEI. CDR3 size: 13 residues. V lost 8 bases and J lost 1; bases outside the gene matches: 4. CDR3 sequence reads: CASLHRGNTEAFF. CDR3 in DNA: TGTGCCAGCCTCCACAGGGGGAACACTGAAGCTTTCTTT.

This sequence joins TRBV3-1 (or the pseudogene TRBV3-2) and TRBJ1-6, with D uncertain. This CDR3 contains 13 residues. The germline V gene encodes CDR1 LGHDT and CDR2 YNNKEL (reference sequence). Trimming removed 3 bases from V and 10 bases from J, with 10 bases in between. The DNA of the CDR3 is TGTGCCAGCAGCCAGACACGAGCCTCACCCCTCCACTTT. This gives the protein CASSQTRASPLHF.

The gene calls are TRBV7-2 and TRBJ1-1, with a weak D call TRBD1 (6 bases). The CDR3 spans 13 residues. V was cut by 5 bases and J by 4 bases, with 11 bases left in between. The germline gives CDR1 SGHTA, CDR2 FQGNSA. CDR3 residues: CASSPGQSTEAFF. As DNA, the CDR3 is TGTGCCAGCAGCCCTGGACAGTCCACTGAAGCTTTCTTT.

This chain uses TRBV18 with TRBJ1-3; no firm D call. Looked up from germline, CDR1 is KGHSH and CDR2 is LQKENI. The V and J ends lost 3 bases and 1 base respectively, with 10 bases between them. The CDR3 covers 15 residues. Here the CDR3 DNA reads TGTGCCAGCTCACCCAACCGGGAGTCTGGAAACACCATATATTTT. This gives the protein CASSPNRESGNTIYF. Based on the CDR3 plus reference TRBV18 and TRBJ1-3, the full variable domain is NAGVMQNPRHLVRRRGQEARLRCSPMKGHSHVYWYRQLPEEGLKFMVYLQKENIIDESGMPKERFSAEFPKEGPSILRIQQVVRGDSAAYFCASSPNRESGNTIYFGEGSWLTVV.

V is TRBV29-1 and J is TRBJ1-1; D not resolved. Germline CDR1 SQVTM, CDR2 ANQGSEA. This CDR3 has 12 residues. Trimming pared 4 bases from V and 3 bases from J, leaving 9 bases between. The CDR3 coding sequence is TGCAGCGTTGGCGGGCATTACACTGAAGCTTTCTTT. Its translation is CSVGGHYTEAFF.

This clone was observed a single time. This chain connects TRBV2 to TRBJ2-3, with TRBD1 matching over 8 bases. J was trimmed by 14 bases and V by 2 bases; bases with no gene match: 6. The CDR3 consists of 12 residues. Germline CDR1 and CDR2: SNHLY and FYNNEI. The CDR3 DNA sequence: TGTGCCAGCAGTGAACTTGACAGGGGTGCGTATTTT. Residues: CASSELDRGAYF. The full variable domain, in which reference TRBV2 and TRBJ2-3 provide the parts outside the CDR3, is EPEVTQTPSHQVTQMGQEVILRCVPISNHLYFYWYRQILGQKVEFLVSFYNNEISEKSEIFDDQFSVERPDGSNFTLKIRSTKLEDSAMYFCASSELDRGAYFGPGTRLTVL.

The CDR3: CASSLEGYYNSPLHF. CDR3 DNA sequence: TGTGCCAGCAGCTTAGAGGGGTACTATAATTCACCCCTCCACTTT. J is TRBJ1-6 and V is TRBV7-9; the D gene is possibly TRBD1 (5 bases). The CDR3 runs 15 residues. Looked up from germline, CDR1 is SEHNR and CDR2 is FQNEAQ (reference sequence). The V and J ends lost 1 base and 3 bases respectively, with 7 bases between them.

This chain connects TRBV5-1 to TRBJ1-2; 7 bases are shared with TRBD1. The CDR3 totals 12 residues. The V gene's germline CDR1 is SGHRS and CDR2 YFSETQ. V shed 7 bases and J 2 bases; nucleotides not matched to a gene: 2. CDR3 nucleotides: TGCGCCAGCCGACAGGGAAACTATGGCTACACCTTC. Translating gives CASRQGNYGYTF.

CDR3 sequence (DNA): TGTGCCAGCAGCTCCCTTAAGAGCGGGGGGGCGGAGACCCAGTACTTC. This encodes CASSSLKSGGAETQYF. V usage is TRBV5-4 and J usage is TRBJ2-5, with 10 bases matching TRBD2. CDR3 length: 16 residues. The germline CDR1 and CDR2 sequences are SGHNT and YYREEE (reference sequence). The J segment lost 5 bases and the V segment lost 3 bases, leaving 10 bases of the junction unmatched.

The chain carries TRBV10-3 and TRBJ2-7, with TRBD1 matching 8 bases. This CDR3 has 13 amino acids. In germline, CDR1 is ENHRY, CDR2 SYGVKD. With V trimmed by 4 bases and J by 3 bases, 2 bases remained unmatched. In DNA, the CDR3 is TGTGCCATCAGTGGGGGACAGGACTACGAGCAGTACTTC. It is translated as CAISGGQDYEQYF.

The CDR3 DNA is TGTGCCAGCAGAACCCACGATACACACTACGAGCAGTACTTC. This codes for CASRTHDTHYEQYF. The rearrangement joins TRBV21-1 to TRBJ2-7; the table's D call, TRBD1, was not checked against the DNA. TRBV21-1 is deemed a pseudogene. This CDR3 region has 14 residues.

CDR3 sequence: CASSPGAISGNTIYF. Here the CDR3 DNA reads TGCGCCAGCAGTCCAGGGGCGATCTCTGGAAACACCATATATTTT. J is TRBJ1-3 and V is TRBV5-1, with D tentatively TRBD1 (6 bases). Germline V gene lookup returns CDR1 SGHRS and CDR2 YFSETQ. V lost 5 bases and J lost 0, with 12 bases in between. The CDR3 is made up of 15 amino acids.

The chain links TRBV5-1 to TRBJ2-5; TRBD1 aligns across 8 bases. CDR3 size: 14 residues. CDR1 SGHRS and CDR2 YFSETQ come from the germline V gene. With 5 bases clipped from V and 5 bases from J, the junction kept 8 bases outside the gene matches. The DNA for the CDR3 is TGCGCCAGCAGACTCGACAGGGGCGGGGAGACCCAGTACTTC. It specifies CASRLDRGGETQYF.

The V gene is TRBV10-3, the J gene TRBJ2-1; a weak D match, TRBD1 (5 bases). CDR3 length: 13 residues. The germline V gene has CDR1 ENHRY and CDR2 SYGVKD. The V and J ends lost 3 bases and 6 bases respectively, with 9 bases between them. Here the CDR3 DNA reads TGTGCCATCAGTGAAGGGGTAGCCAATGAGCAGTTCTTC. Translation: CAISEGVANEQFF.

To note about this clone: This same CDR3 is encoded by further DNA sequences in the sample. The rearrangement joins TRBV5-1 to TRBJ1-1, with TRBD1 matching 7 bases. The V gene end was trimmed by 0 bases and the J gene end by 4 bases; junction bases not matched to a gene: 3. Germline V CDR1 and CDR2: SGHRS, YFSETQ. The CDR3 runs to 14 residues. This chain's CDR3 is CASSLEQGGTEAFF. In DNA form, the CDR3 reads TGCGCCAGCAGCTTGGAGCAGGGGGGCACTGAAGCTTTCTTT.

The chain is built from TRBV10-3 and TRBJ1-2, with 7 bases aligning to TRBD1. The length of the CDR3 is 13 residues. The V segment lost 5 bases and the J segment 9 bases; nucleotides outside the gene matches: 9. The germline gives CDR1 ENHRY, CDR2 SYGVKD. The CDR3 bases are TGTGCCATCAGTCCTGGTCAGGGGGGAAGCTACACCTTC. Protein: CAISPGQGGSYTF.